This T cell receptor beta chain was identified in a study of cytomegalovirus exposure and HLA in healthy donors. The CDR3 is 15 amino acids. Germline values: CDR1 MNHNY, CDR2 SVGAGI (reference sequence). V was trimmed by 0 bases and J by 2 bases, leaving 8 bases between them. This clone was counted only a few times. Generated by immunoSEQ multiplex PCR, the TCRdb table keeps only in-frame clones and is missing some. The data show some 340,000 clones, 87% seen once. The sequenced sample consisted of PBMCs. This sequence was found in a woman in her twenties or thirties in good health and CMV-seropositive. The rearrangement uses TRBV6-6 and TRBJ1-5; tentative D call: TRBD1 (6 bases). DNA for the CDR3: TGTGCCAGCAGTTACTCCCGACAGGGCAATCAGCCCCAGCATTTT. Amino acids: CASSYSRQGNQPQHF.